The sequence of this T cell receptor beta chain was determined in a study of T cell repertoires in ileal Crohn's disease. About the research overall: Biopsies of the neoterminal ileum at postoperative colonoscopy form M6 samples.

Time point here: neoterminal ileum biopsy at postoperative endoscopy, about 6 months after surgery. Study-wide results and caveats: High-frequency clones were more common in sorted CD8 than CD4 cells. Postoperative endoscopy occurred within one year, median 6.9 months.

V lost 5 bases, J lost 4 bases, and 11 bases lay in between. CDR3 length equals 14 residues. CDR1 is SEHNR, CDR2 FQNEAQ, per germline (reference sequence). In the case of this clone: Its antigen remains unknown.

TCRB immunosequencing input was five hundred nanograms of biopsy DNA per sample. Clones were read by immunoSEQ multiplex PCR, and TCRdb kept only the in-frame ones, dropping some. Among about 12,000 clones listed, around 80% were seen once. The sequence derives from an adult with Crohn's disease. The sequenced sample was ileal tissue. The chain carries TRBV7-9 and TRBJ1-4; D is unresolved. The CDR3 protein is CASSPGRGNEKLFF. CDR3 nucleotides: TGTGCCAGCAGCCCCGGACGGGGTAATGAAAAACTGTTTTTT.